The sequence of this T cell receptor (beta chain) was determined in a study of control samples from healthy donors and cancer patients (dated by TCRdb to 2019 to 2021). From the germline V gene, CDR1 is LGHNA and CDR2 is YSLEER. CDR3 length: 15 amino acids, cysteine to phenylalanine. Only the CDR3 DNA is retained, 45 bases long and in frame from the first base. As to this clone: No antigen is known for it. One end of the junction varies from germline; a read error may be responsible.

Libraries came from the immunoSEQ multiplex PCR assay. This is the immuneACCESS table as TCRdb keeps it, with only in-frame sequences that have V and J called. A part of the clones is gone; compared with another copy, unresolved V genes explain less than half, and the rest is unexplained. The table for this sample lists more than 25,000 clones; around 90% of them were counted only once. Clones ranked in the top ten supply less than 5% of the sample. The chain is made from TRBV4-3 and TRBJ1-3; the D gene is unclear. This TCR came from a female donor with melanoma. The sequenced material came from formalin-fixed, paraffin-embedded tissue. CDR3 region: CASSQEIFSGNTIYF. The DNA sequence is given as TGCGCCAGCAGTCAAGAAATCTTCTCTGGAAACACCATATATTTT.